The next 3 T cell receptor beta chains were all read from a single sample in a study of early T cells in non-severe SARS-CoV-2 infection. TCRdb re-called the 5' RACE reads through MiXCR, storing one row per CDR3 protein. The sample lists several thousand distinct CDR3 sequences, about 5% occurring once. The sequencing input was whole blood. The receptors shown here come from an adult who was a healthcare worker with PCR-confirmed SARS-CoV-2 infection or an uninfected control (not recorded which).

This clonotype turned up a few times. This may arise from a read error, as a much more abundant clone is one base away. The chain carries TRBV28 and TRBJ1-6; D perhaps matches TRBD1 (5 bases). Trimming removed 3 bases at V and 8 bases at J, with 20 bases between. CDR3 length equals 17 residues. Germline CDR1 is MDHEN and CDR2 is SYDVKM. In nucleotides, the CDR3 is TGTGCCAGCAGTTTGTCGTGGGGCACCCCACGGCATTCACCCCTCCACTTT. It yields the protein CASSLSWGTPRHSPLHF. Using reference TRBV28 and TRBJ1-6 for the parts outside the CDR3, the full variable domain is DVKVTQSSRYLVKRTGEKVFLECVQDMDHENMFWYRQDPGLGLRLIYFSYDVKMKEKGDIPEGYSVSREKKERFSLILESASTNQTSMYLCASSLSWGTPRHSPLHFGNGTRLTVT.

The rearrangement links TRBV29-1 to TRBJ2-1; a weak D match, TRBD2 (5 bases). The CDR3 length is 15 residues. The germline gives CDR1 SQVTM, CDR2 ANQGSEA. The ends were cut back, 0 bases at V and 12 bases at J, with 21 bases in the middle. The CDR3 region is CSVEDNLAGGVGQFF. The CDR3 DNA follows: TGCAGCGTTGAAGATAACCTAGCCGGTGGCGTCGGGCAGTTCTTC.

This clonotype ranks as medium-sized (0.01 to 0.1%). This rearrangement joins TRBV4-1 to TRBJ2-1; D might be TRBD2 (6 bases). CDR1 and CDR2 (germline): MGHRA, YSYEKL. V lost 1 base and J 8 bases, leaving 12 bases between the germline ends. The CDR3 loop spans 14 amino acids. CDR3 sequence reads: CASSQASVADEQFF. The CDR3 bases are TGCGCCAGCAGCCAAGCGAGTGTAGCGGATGAGCAGTTCTTC.